These T cell receptor beta chains were read from a single sample in a study of T cell responses to AZD1222 COVID-19 vaccine. TCRdb keeps only in-frame clones here, not all; method: immunoSEQ multiplex PCR. The sample consists of tens of thousands of clones, 83% of them appearing once. Source: peripheral blood, taken 28 days after the second AZD1222 dose. These receptors were taken from an adult who received the AZD1222 COVID-19 vaccine. CDR3s include the opening cysteine and the closing phenylalanine or tryptophan. A D gene is named only where the DNA matches it firmly. Some rows mark clone size as missing; the rest say once, few, many or name a class of expanded clone.

CDR3 DNA: TGTGCCTGGAGTACCGGACAGGGGGCTACGTATGAGCAGTTCTTC; CDR3 protein: CAWSTGQGATYEQFF; clone size: .; J gene: TRBJ2-1; V gene: TRBV30; D gene: TRBD1
CDR3 DNA: TGCGCCAGCAGCCAAAAAAATGAAAAACTGTTTTTT; CDR3 protein: CASSQKNEKLFF; clone size: .; J gene: TRBJ1-4; V gene: TRBV4-1; D gene: .
CDR3 DNA: TGTGCCAGCAGCGCACATACCGGGACAGGGACATCTAATGAAAAACTGTTTTTT; CDR3 protein: CASSAHTGTGTSNEKLFF; clone size: .; J gene: TRBJ1-4; V gene: TRBV9; D gene: TRBD1
CDR3 DNA: TGTGCCAGCAGGCCAGGACAGGGGGAGACCCAGTACTTC; CDR3 protein: CASRPGQGETQYF; clone size: .; J gene: TRBJ2-5; V gene: TRBV28; D gene: TRBD1
CDR3 DNA: TGTGCCAGCAGCCCCACTCGGGGTGACACCATATATTTT; CDR3 protein: CASSPTRGDTIYF; clone size: .; J gene: TRBJ1-3; V gene: TRBV3-1/TRBV3-2; D gene: .
CDR3 DNA: TGTGCCAGCAGTGGAAATCTAGCGGGGAGAGGAGAGACCCAGTACTTC; CDR3 protein: CASSGNLAGRGETQYF; clone size: .; J gene: TRBJ2-5; V gene: TRBV2; D gene: TRBD2
CDR3 DNA: TGTGCCAGCAGTACTGAAGGGGGTCAGCCCCAGCATTTT; CDR3 protein: CASSTEGGQPQHF; clone size: many; J gene: TRBJ1-5; V gene: TRBV2; D gene: .
CDR3 DNA: TGTGCCAGCAGCCTGACAGGGTCTTATGGCTACACCTTC; CDR3 protein: CASSLTGSYGYTF; clone size: .; J gene: TRBJ1-2; V gene: TRBV25-1; D gene: TRBD1
CDR3 DNA: TGTGCCAGCAGCTTAAATCTCTGGAGTCGTCGGAATGAAAAACTGTTTTTT; CDR3 protein: CASSLNLWSRRNEKLFF; clone size: .; J gene: TRBJ1-4; V gene: TRBV11-2; D gene: .
CDR3 DNA: TGTGCCAGCAGCCAAGTGTTGACAGAAAATGAAAAACTGTTTTTT; CDR3 protein: CASSQVLTENEKLFF; clone size: .; J gene: TRBJ1-4; V gene: TRBV4-2; D gene: .
CDR3 DNA: TGTGCCAGCAGCCACCAACGGACAGGGGGTGGCGGCTACACCTTC; CDR3 protein: CASSHQRTGGGGYTF; clone size: .; J gene: TRBJ1-2; V gene: TRBV3-1/TRBV3-2; D gene: TRBD1
CDR3 DNA: TGCGCCAGCAGCCAACAACGGACAGGGGTTCCGGAGCAGTACTTC; CDR3 protein: CASSQQRTGVPEQYF; clone size: once; J gene: TRBJ2-7; V gene: TRBV4-1; D gene: TRBD1
CDR3 DNA: TGTGCCTGGAGTGTAGGGGGGGTTCCCCAGCATTTT; CDR3 protein: CAWSVGGVPQHF; clone size: .; J gene: TRBJ1-5; V gene: TRBV30; D gene: .
CDR3 DNA: TGTGCCAGCAGCTTAACGGGGGGGCCGGGGACGAACACTGAAGCTTTCTTT; CDR3 protein: CASSLTGGPGTNTEAFF; clone size: .; J gene: TRBJ1-1; V gene: TRBV7-8; D gene: .
CDR3 DNA: TGTGCCATCAGCTCGGGGGGCCGGGCCTTATTGGAGCAGTTCTTC; CDR3 protein: CAISSGGRALLEQFF; clone size: .; J gene: TRBJ2-1; V gene: TRBV10-3; D gene: .
CDR3 DNA: TGTGCCAGCAGTGGGGAGGGAGGAACAGATACGCAGTATTTT; CDR3 protein: CASSGEGGTDTQYF; clone size: .; J gene: TRBJ2-3; V gene: TRBV2; D gene: TRBD2
CDR3 DNA: TGTGCCGCTAGGGTCTCGAACACCGGGGAGCTGTTTTTT; CDR3 protein: CAARVSNTGELFF; clone size: once; J gene: TRBJ2-2; V gene: TRBV6-5; D gene: .
CDR3 DNA: TGTGCCAGCAGACACCTGGGACAGCGAGAATTTGAAGCTTTCTTT; CDR3 protein: CASRHLGQREFEAFF; clone size: few; J gene: TRBJ1-1; V gene: TRBV6-5; D gene: TRBD1
CDR3 DNA: TGTGCCAGCAGCCCACAGGGAGAGCAGCAGTACTTC; CDR3 protein: CASSPQGEQQYF; clone size: .; J gene: TRBJ2-7; V gene: TRBV7-2; D gene: .
CDR3 DNA: TGTGCCAGCAGACCAGGCCTGAACACTGAAGCTTTCTTT; CDR3 protein: CASRPGLNTEAFF; clone size: .; J gene: TRBJ1-1; V gene: TRBV5-4; D gene: .
CDR3 DNA: TGTGCCAGCAGTCCTCGACGGCAGGGTGGCGAAAAACTGTTTTTT; CDR3 protein: CASSPRRQGGEKLFF; clone size: .; J gene: TRBJ1-4; V gene: TRBV27; D gene: .
CDR3 DNA: TGTGCCAGCAGTAAAGCAGGGTATCCCGGCTACACCTTC; CDR3 protein: CASSKAGYPGYTF; clone size: .; J gene: TRBJ1-2; V gene: TRBV6-1; D gene: .
CDR3 DNA: TGTGCCAGCAGTTTCCTCAATGAGCAGTTCTTC; CDR3 protein: CASSFLNEQFF; clone size: .; J gene: TRBJ2-1; V gene: TRBV12-3/TRBV12-4; D gene: .